This TCR beta chain was identified during a study of Graves' ophthalmopathy and Graves' hyperthyroidism. About the research overall: Investigators collected peripheral blood at initial diagnosis, before any treatment was given.

This CDR3 is 16 amino acids long. V lost 4 bases and J lost 0; bases outside the gene matches: 7. Findings of the study overall: In separating ophthalmopathy from stable hyperthyroidism, a 13-signature model achieved 85% to 90% sensitivity and approximately 81% specificity. With just over 70% sensitivity and about 78% specificity, the model predicted ophthalmopathy progression.

Presentation of ophthalmopathy in the donors involved moderate-to-severe activity, CAS ≥3, NOSPECS ≥4 and a duration under 3 months. As concerns this clonotype: The antigen is not known.

The study amplified TCR beta CDR3 regions using RNA transcripts. Second-round multiplex PCR came after first-round RT-PCR with HTBI primers. TCRdb analysed the multiplex PCR reads with MiXCR anew, one entry per CDR3 protein. The sample carries approximately 45,000 distinct CDR3 sequences, around 50% recorded once. This chain uses TRBV12-3 or TRBV12-4 with TRBJ1-1; 8 nucleotides agree with TRBD1. This receptor was obtained from an adult man with Graves' ophthalmopathy. Sequenced: peripheral blood. CDR3 sequence reads: CASSSLQGVMNTEAFF. In nucleotides, the CDR3 is TGTGCCAGCAGTTCTCTACAGGGGGTTATGAACACTGAAGCTTTCTTT.